This paragraph reports one TCR beta chain. Its target is unknown. This entry belongs to a study of CD8+CD57+ T cells in acquired aplastic anemia. Study findings and constraints: Overlap between patients and controls comprised roughly 30 CD8+ CDR3 sequences.

Genomic DNA provided the template from which TCR beta VDJ and CDR3 profiles were obtained. TCRdb reprocessed the reads with MiXCR, giving one entry per CDR3 protein. The sample has roughly 38,000 distinct CDR3 sequences, around 80% seen once. The CDR3 is 11 residues long. From germline, CDR1 is SQVTM and CDR2 ANQGSEA. With 6 bases clipped from V and 4 bases from J, the junction kept 2 bases outside the gene matches. This TCR was sampled from a human donor in good health, serving as a control. The chain carries TRBV29-1 and TRBJ1-2; TRBD1 agrees at 7 bases. Material for sequencing was sorted CD4+, CD8+, or CD8+CD57+ T cells (not recorded which) from PBMCs. CDR3 coding DNA: TGCAGCGTAAGGGACAGCTATGGCTACACCTTC. The encoded protein is CSVRDSYGYTF.